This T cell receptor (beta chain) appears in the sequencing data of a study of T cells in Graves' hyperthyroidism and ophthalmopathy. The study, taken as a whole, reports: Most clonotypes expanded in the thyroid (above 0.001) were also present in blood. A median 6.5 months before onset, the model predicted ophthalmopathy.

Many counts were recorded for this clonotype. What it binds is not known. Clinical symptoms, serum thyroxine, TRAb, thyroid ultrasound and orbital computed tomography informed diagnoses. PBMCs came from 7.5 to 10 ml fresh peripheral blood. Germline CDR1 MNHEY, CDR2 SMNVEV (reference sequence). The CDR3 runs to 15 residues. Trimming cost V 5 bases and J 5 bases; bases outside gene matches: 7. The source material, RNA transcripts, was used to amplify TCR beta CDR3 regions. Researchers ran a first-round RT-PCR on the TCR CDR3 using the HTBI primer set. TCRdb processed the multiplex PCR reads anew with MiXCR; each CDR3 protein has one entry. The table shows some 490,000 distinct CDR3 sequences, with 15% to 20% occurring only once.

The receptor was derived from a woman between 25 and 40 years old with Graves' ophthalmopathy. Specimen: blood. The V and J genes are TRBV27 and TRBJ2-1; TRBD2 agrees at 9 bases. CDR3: CASSIAGVVDNEQFF. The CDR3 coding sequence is TGTGCCAGCAGTATAGCGGGAGTAGTAGACAATGAGCAGTTCTTC.